This TCR beta chain was captured in a study of blood T cell repertoires in COVID-19. Overall study context: Researchers got acute and convalescent COVID-19 samples from the United States, Italy and Spain. From T cells, B-cell-depleted T cells, or PBMCs came the material, which was cDNA or gDNA.

CDR3 length equals 15 residues. Germline V gives CDR1 SGHAT, CDR2 FQNNGV. V was pared by 0 bases and J by 1 base, with 6 bases between. Source study methods: Scientists estimated how many nucleated cells there were by amplifying reference gene primers. Using immunoSEQ multiplex PCR, the repertoire was profiled, and TCRdb retains in-frame clones only, with some absent. V, J and clone size were drawn from that table, and D and trimming were deduced from the DNA. Among more than 250,000 clones, more than 75% were seen once, and the ten largest hold 1%. The origin of this receptor is a man in his forties or fifties with active or convalescent COVID-19. This chain links TRBV11-2 with TRBJ1-4; perhaps TRBD1 as D (6 bases). The specimen sequenced was peripheral blood. CDR3 sequence: CASSLEGGTNEKLFF. The CDR3 nucleotides are TGTGCCAGCAGCTTAGAAGGGGGAACTAATGAAAAACTGTTTTTT.